The clone carrying this TCR beta chain was seen ten or more times. The antigen remains unidentified. This sample was included in a study of T-cell reconstitution after alpha-beta-depleted transplantation in children. Study conclusions and caveats: For some patients, TCRbeta diversity was high at day 60 because of recipient T cells and thymic progenitors that survived. By one year post-transplant, T-cell counts and diversity largely arose from T cells that were newly produced. Reportedly, alpha-beta T cells present about two months post-transplant originated from several hundred expanded clones of graft origin.

A TCRbeta library incorporating unique molecular identifiers was prepared. Using its own MiXCR run on the PCR reads, TCRdb lists one record per CDR3 protein. The sample has approximately 290,000 distinct CDR3 sequences, around 10% seen once. This receptor was obtained from a male patient aged 2-15 years who had a stem cell transplant for chronic granulomatous disease, so the T cells may come from the graft donor. Sample: peripheral blood, taken 180 days after TCRalphabeta/CD19-depleted stem cell transplant.

The CDR3 protein is CASSVRSKETQYF. The CDR3 DNA is TGTGCCAGCTCGGTAAGGTCCAAAGAGACCCAGTACTTC. This chain connects TRBV18 to TRBJ2-5; no reliable D call. Germline V gene data show CDR1 as KGHSH and CDR2 as LQKENI. The CDR3 is 13 residues long. V lost 6 bases and J lost 3, with 11 bases in between.